The clone carrying this TCR beta chain came up once. V dropped 5 bases and J dropped 3 bases, with 14 bases sitting between them. Germline V gene lookup returns CDR1 LNHDA and CDR2 SQIVND (reference sequence). This CDR3 region has 14 residues. Generated by immunoSEQ multiplex PCR, the TCRdb table keeps only in-frame clones and is missing some. The repertoire holds 150,000 to 200,000 clones, with around 87% as singletons. The sample originates from a study of blood T cell repertoires in COVID-19. Study members were between roughly 18 and 100 years old and lived in over 20 US regions. The V gene is TRBV19, the J gene TRBJ2-7; D may be TRBD1 (6 bases). The sample consisted of PBMCs or T cells enriched from blood (not recorded which). The receptor's source is a woman in her thirties or forties in a cohort exposed to, infected with or recovered from COVID-19 (not recorded which). DNA of the CDR3: TGTGCCAGTAGTTGGGGGCGCTCCGACTACGAGCAGTACTTC. Protein: CASSWGRSDYEQYF.